Shown below are 23 T cell receptor beta chains from a single sample sequenced in a study of blood T cell repertoires in COVID-19. This table comes from immunoSEQ multiplex PCR, and its TCRdb copy is limited to in-frame clones, with some not included. The table includes some 41,000 clones, 70% to 90% detected once. The sample consisted of peripheral blood. These receptors came from a human donor in a cohort sampled during active COVID-19.

The genes are TRBV7-9 and TRBJ2-2; 8 positions match TRBD2. Trimming cost V 5 bases and J 10 bases; bases outside gene matches: 9. Germline CDR1 is SEHNR and CDR2 is FQNEAQ (reference sequence). The CDR3 has 14 residues. CDR3 sequence reads: CASSPGTSNAELFF. CDR3 nucleotide sequence: TGTGCCAGCAGCCCCGGGACTAGTAATGCGGAGCTGTTTTTT.

This clone was seen once. The chain combines TRBV6-5 with TRBJ2-4, with TRBD1 matching over 10 bases. This CDR3 region has 14 residues. V shed 7 bases, J shed 6 bases, and the junction held 6 bases outside the gene matches. Germline CDR1 reads MNHEY; CDR2 reads SVGAGI. CDR3 protein: CASTGRQGANIQYF. The CDR3 DNA reads TGTGCCAGCACCGGAAGACAGGGGGCAAACATTCAGTACTTC.

The chain links TRBV6-2 or TRBV6-3 to TRBJ2-5; tentative D call: TRBD2 (7 bases). Per the germline V gene, CDR1 is MNHEY and CDR2 is SVGEGT. This CDR3 region has 15 residues. The germline V and J ends were trimmed by 0 bases and 5 bases, with 13 bases remaining between them. The CDR3 DNA follows: TGTGCCAGCAGTTACTCGGCGGGGGCGGGGGAGACCCAGTACTTC. This gives the protein CASSYSAGAGETQYF.

The chain has TRBV18 and TRBJ1-6; 11 bases are a match to TRBD1. The J segment lost 8 bases and the V segment lost 4 bases, leaving 7 bases of the junction unmatched. The germline V gene encodes CDR1 KGHSH and CDR2 LQKENI. CDR3 length: 16 residues. The CDR3 reads CASSLLGQGADSPLHF. The DNA for the CDR3 is TGTGCCAGCTCACTTCTCGGACAGGGGGCGGATTCACCCCTCCACTTT. Filled out from reference TRBV18 and TRBJ1-6, the complete variable domain reads NAGVMQNPRHLVRRRGQEARLRCSPMKGHSHVYWYRQLPEEGLKFMVYLQKENIIDESGMPKERFSAEFPKEGPSILRIQQVVRGDSAAYFCASSLLGQGADSPLHFGNGTRLTVT.

The chain uses TRBV7-8 and TRBJ2-2; TRBD1 aligns across 7 bases. The V gene end was trimmed by 5 bases and the J gene end by 1 base; junction bases not matched to a gene: 4. Germline assignment: CDR1 SGHVS and CDR2 FQNEAQ. The CDR3 contains 15 residues. CDR3 region: CASSNRQGNTGELFF. CDR3 sequence (DNA): TGTGCCAGCAGCAATCGACAGGGGAACACCGGGGAGCTGTTTTTT.

The chain employs TRBV9 and TRBJ1-2; D not resolved. Germline V gene data show CDR1 as SGDLS and CDR2 as YYNGEE. This CDR3 spans 13 amino acids. Trimming cost V 2 bases and J 1 base, with 6 bases left between them. The CDR3 protein is CASSVRDNYGYTF. In nucleotides, the CDR3 is TGTGCCAGCAGCGTCCGGGATAACTATGGCTACACCTTC.

This clone was found once. The V gene is TRBV19, the J gene TRBJ2-1; 9 nucleotides match TRBD1. The V and J ends lost 8 bases and 2 bases, in that order; junction bases with no gene match: 7. The CDR3 runs 15 residues. Germline-derived CDR1 and CDR2 are LNHDA and SQIVND (reference sequence). CDR3 bases: TGTGCCAGTGATAAAGGGACAGGGCCCTACAATGAGCAGTTCTTC. It codes for CASDKGTGPYNEQFF.

The rearrangement joins TRBV27 to TRBJ1-5; TRBD1 agrees at 8 bases. Per the germline V gene, CDR1 is MNHEY and CDR2 is SMNVEV (reference sequence). J was trimmed by 2 bases and V by 4 bases; bases with no gene match: 4. The CDR3 sequence is 15 residues long. The DNA for the CDR3 is TGTGCCAGCAGTTCGACAGGGGCCGGCAATCAGCCCCAGCATTTT. Its translation is CASSSTGAGNQPQHF.

The V call is TRBV29-1, the J call TRBJ1-1; TRBD1 might be the D (6 bases). The CDR3 extends over 13 amino acids. Trimming cost V 4 bases and J 10 bases, with 19 bases left between them. In germline, CDR1 is SQVTM, CDR2 ANQGSEA. For the CDR3, the DNA is TGCAGCGTTGGGGGAGGGGGTTACCGGGGAGCTTTCTTT. It encodes CSVGGGGYRGAFF. The full variable domain, its missing parts supplied by reference TRBV29-1 and TRBJ1-1, is SAVISQKPSRDICQRGTSLTIQCQVDSQVTMMFWYRQQPGQSLTLIATANQGSEATYESGFVIDKFPISRPNLTFSTLTVSNMSPEDSSIYLCSVGGGGYRGAFFGQGTRLTVV.

The chain uses TRBV24-1 and TRBJ1-2; possible D gene TRBD1, 5 bases. This CDR3 spans 13 amino acids. The V end lost 2 bases, the J end lost 6 bases, and 9 bases lay between the germline ends. The germline gives CDR1 KGHDR, CDR2 SFDVKD. CDR3 loop: CATSDSTRDGYTF. The CDR3 bases are TGTGCCACCAGTGATTCTACCAGGGATGGCTACACCTTC.

This sequence joins TRBV5-1 and TRBJ2-7; D is possibly TRBD1 (6 bases). Germline CDR1 SGHRS, CDR2 YFSETQ. There are 13 residues in the CDR3. Trimming cost V 4 bases and J 4 bases, with 12 bases left between them. CDR3 nucleotides: TGCGCCAGCAGCGACAACAGGGCTTACGAGCAGTACTTC. Its protein product is CASSDNRAYEQYF.

This CDR3 reads CASSPGQGVQPQHF. The CDR3 region has the DNA TGTGCCAGCAGCCCGGGACAGGGAGTACAGCCCCAGCATTTT. This chain uses TRBV5-6 with TRBJ1-5, with 9 bases that match TRBD1. CDR3 size: 14 residues. Trimming at V came to 4 bases and at J to 7 bases, leaving 6 bases not matched to a gene. The V gene's germline CDR1 is SGHDT and CDR2 YYEEEE.

The chain carries TRBV6-5 and TRBJ2-7; TRBD1 might be the D (6 bases). The ends were cut back, 2 bases at V and 2 bases at J, with 13 bases in the middle. CDR1 MNHEY and CDR2 SVGAGI come from the germline V gene. The CDR3 has 15 residues. The DNA for the CDR3 is TGTGCCAGCAGTTACGTGGCCAGGGGAACCTACGAGCAGTACTTC. Translated: CASSYVARGTYEQYF.

The genes are TRBV5-1 and TRBJ1-2; D is unclear. CDR1 and CDR2 (germline): SGHRS, YFSETQ. CDR3 size: 13 residues. V was trimmed by 0 bases and J by 2 bases, leaving 5 bases between them. CDR3 sequence (DNA): TGCGCCAGCAGCTTGGCGGGGAACTATGGCTACACCTTC. Translation gives CASSLAGNYGYTF.

The rearrangement joins TRBV2 to TRBJ1-4; D may be TRBD1 (5 bases). The CDR3 extends over 16 amino acids. Trimming stripped 10 bases from V and 2 bases from J, with 20 bases between. Germline V gives CDR1 SNHLY, CDR2 FYNNEI. This CDR3 reads CANSLQGVKTNEKLFF. The CDR3 DNA sequence: TGTGCCAACTCACTCCAGGGCGTCAAGACTAATGAAAAACTGTTTTTT.

V usage is TRBV6-1 and J usage is TRBJ1-2; 11 bases map to TRBD1. The CDR3 totals 15 residues. V gave up 3 bases and J gave up 4 bases; unmatched junction bases: 4. Germline V CDR1 and CDR2: MNHNS, SASEGT. For the CDR3, the DNA is TGTGCCAGCAGTGAGGGACAGGGGGTCCCCTATGGCTACACCTTC. Translating it yields CASSEGQGVPYGYTF.

The rearrangement joins TRBV12-3 or TRBV12-4 to TRBJ2-1; possible D gene TRBD2, 6 bases. V lost 6 bases, J lost 7 bases, and 10 bases lay in between. The CDR3 extends over 12 amino acids. In DNA form, the CDR3 reads TGTGCCAGCAGCCAAGGACTAAATGAGCAGTTCTTC. Protein sequence: CASSQGLNEQFF.

The chain combines TRBV2 with TRBJ2-7; 8 nucleotides match TRBD2. The CDR3 sequence is 15 residues long. The trim removed 9 bases at V and 7 bases at J, leaving 17 bases unmatched. Per the germline V gene, CDR1 is SNHLY and CDR2 is FYNNEI. CDR3 sequence reads: CASLPRQRGPLEQYF. In nucleotides, the CDR3 is TGTGCCAGTCTCCCCCGCCAGCGGGGGCCTCTTGAGCAGTACTTC.

The V call is TRBV10-2, the J call TRBJ2-5; D perhaps matches TRBD1 (5 bases). The germline V and J ends were trimmed by 5 bases and 5 bases, with 15 bases remaining between them. The CDR3 sequence is 14 residues long. Germline CDR1 is WSHSY and CDR2 is SAAADI. In DNA, the CDR3 is TGCGCCAGCAGTATCAGACAGACCTGGGAGACCCAGTACTTC. Protein sequence: CASSIRQTWETQYF.

The chain uses TRBV28 and TRBJ1-1; TRBD1 matches 12 bases. Per germline, CDR1 MDHEN and CDR2 SYDVKM. CDR3 length: 15 residues. V lost 5 bases and J lost 11; bases outside the gene matches: 12. CDR3 sequence: CASSPGTGGIRAAFF. CDR3 in DNA: TGTGCCAGCAGTCCCGGGACAGGGGGCATTCGGGCTGCTTTCTTT.

The rearrangement uses TRBV9 and TRBJ1-6; the D gene is possibly TRBD1 (6 bases). Germline CDR1 and CDR2: SGDLS and YYNGEE. The CDR3 covers 15 residues. Trimming shortened V by 1 base and J by 7 bases, and 12 bases separated the two germline ends. The CDR3 DNA is TGTGCCAGCAGCGTAACAGGGAGTTCGAATTCACCCCTCCACTTT. Translating it yields CASSVTGSSNSPLHF.

This chain connects TRBV5-4 to TRBJ1-1, with D perhaps TRBD1 (6 bases). There are 16 residues in the CDR3. The germline V and J ends were trimmed by 0 bases and 3 bases, with 15 bases remaining between them. In germline, CDR1 is SGHNT, CDR2 YYREEE (reference sequence). CDR3 sequence reads: CASSLGGRQGYTEAFF. The CDR3 coding sequence is TGTGCCAGCAGCTTGGGGGGGCGGCAGGGGTACACTGAAGCTTTCTTT.

This sequence joins TRBV25-1 and TRBJ2-7, with 8 positions matching TRBD1. The CDR3 contains 14 residues. Germline CDR1 and CDR2: MGHDK and SYGVNS. Trimming cost V 4 bases and J 4 bases; bases outside gene matches: 6. CDR3 amino acids: CASSGGQGRYEQYF. In DNA, the CDR3 is TGTGCCAGCAGTGGCGGACAGGGTAGATACGAGCAGTACTTC.